Sequencing of this T cell receptor beta chain was carried out in a study of blood T cell repertoires in COVID-19. Study context: Material from acute and convalescent COVID-19 was sourced from the United States, Italy and Spain.

The assay was immunoSEQ multiplex PCR, and TCRdb's table has in-frame clones only and misses some. Here the sample spans about 390,000 clones, approximately 90% being singletons. Participant ages covered about 18 to 95 years across about two dozen US areas. Participants were placed into cohorts based on the clinical history they reported. Cohort 3 recovered donors had two negative PCRs, clearance, or symptom resolution. Germline values: CDR1 LNHDA, CDR2 SQIVND (reference sequence). V lost 6 bases, J lost 7 bases, and 6 bases stayed unmatched. This CDR3 is built from 14 residues. This TCR was recovered from a woman aged 50 to 60 who had recovered from COVID-19. The rearrangement uses TRBV19 and TRBJ1-2, with TRBD1 identical over 12 bases. Sequencing was carried out using PBMCs or T cells enriched from blood (not recorded which). In DNA, the CDR3 is TGTGCCAGTAGACCGGGACAGGGGGCGTTTGGCTACACCTTC. Translating gives CASRPGQGAFGYTF.